These T cell receptor beta chains were read from a single sample in a study of control samples from healthy donors and cancer patients. Using immunoSEQ multiplex PCR, the repertoire was profiled, and TCRdb retains in-frame clones only, with some absent. Of 210,000 or so clones in the sample, about 90% were seen once. The sequencing sample was made of blood. The receptors derive from a man aged 25-45 years in good health. The CDR3 runs from the conserved cysteine through the conserved F or W. Fields, in order: D gene, clone size, J gene, V gene, CDR3 protein, CDR3 DNA. D genes are given only for firm matches. Part of the rows lack a size; the others show once, few, many or a class for expanded clones.

D gene: -; clone size: few; J gene: TRBJ1-5; V gene: TRBV19; CDR3 protein: CASSISVGTRGSNQPQHF; CDR3 DNA: TGTGCCAGTAGTATCAGTGTAGGTACAAGGGGTAGCAATCAGCCCCAGCATTTT
D gene: -; clone size: -; J gene: TRBJ1-2; V gene: TRBV18; CDR3 protein: CASSPPRQPGDYGYTF; CDR3 DNA: TGTGCCAGCTCACCACCGAGACAGCCGGGCGACTATGGCTACACCTTC
D gene: -; clone size: -; J gene: TRBJ1-1; V gene: TRBV19; CDR3 protein: CASSIELNRWNTEAFF; CDR3 DNA: TGTGCCAGTAGTATAGAATTAAATCGTTGGAACACTGAAGCTTTCTTT
D gene: TRBD1; clone size: -; J gene: TRBJ1-1; V gene: TRBV3-1/TRBV3-2; CDR3 protein: CASSHLGQGHEAFF; CDR3 DNA: TGTGCCAGCAGCCACCTGGGACAGGGCCATGAAGCTTTCTTT
D gene: TRBD1; clone size: -; J gene: TRBJ1-4; V gene: TRBV2; CDR3 protein: CASRRQGATNEKLFF; CDR3 DNA: TGTGCCAGCAGGCGGCAGGGGGCCACTAATGAAAAACTGTTTTTT
D gene: -; clone size: -; J gene: TRBJ1-1; V gene: TRBV10-3; CDR3 protein: CAISVLGNTEAFF; CDR3 DNA: TGTGCCATCAGTGTCCTGGGAAACACTGAAGCTTTCTTT
D gene: TRBD1; clone size: -; J gene: TRBJ1-4; V gene: TRBV5-4; CDR3 protein: CASSATGGDGEKLFF; CDR3 DNA: TGTGCCAGCAGCGCGACAGGGGGCGATGGGGAAAAACTGTTTTTT
D gene: TRBD1; clone size: -; J gene: TRBJ2-1; V gene: TRBV13; CDR3 protein: CASSAPEGSTGGFHEQFF; CDR3 DNA: TGTGCCAGCAGCGCCCCCGAAGGATCGACAGGGGGCTTCCATGAGCAGTTCTTC
D gene: TRBD1; clone size: -; J gene: TRBJ1-2; V gene: TRBV10-2; CDR3 protein: CATTPGGYYGYTF; CDR3 DNA: TGCGCCACTACCCCAGGGGGCTACTATGGCTACACCTTC
D gene: TRBD1; clone size: once; J gene: TRBJ1-4; V gene: TRBV29-1; CDR3 protein: CSVSVQGNEKLFF; CDR3 DNA: TGCAGCGTTTCGGTACAGGGGAATGAAAAACTGTTTTTT
D gene: -; clone size: -; J gene: TRBJ2-1; V gene: TRBV18; CDR3 protein: CASSPSPSNEQFF; CDR3 DNA: TGTGCCAGCTCACCATCCCCGAGCAATGAGCAGTTCTTC
D gene: -; clone size: -; J gene: TRBJ2-1; V gene: TRBV4-1; CDR3 protein: CASSQVEQLNEQFF; CDR3 DNA: TGCGCCAGCAGCCAAGTGGAACAGCTCAATGAGCAGTTCTTC
D gene: -; clone size: -; J gene: TRBJ1-1; V gene: TRBV12-3/TRBV12-4; CDR3 protein: CASSLWAEAFF; CDR3 DNA: TGTGCCAGCAGTCTCTGGGCTGAAGCTTTCTTT
D gene: -; clone size: -; J gene: TRBJ1-2; V gene: TRBV18; CDR3 protein: CASSPPQGKFYGYTF; CDR3 DNA: TGTGCCAGCTCACCACCCCAGGGGAAATTCTATGGCTACACCTTC
D gene: -; clone size: few; J gene: TRBJ2-7; V gene: TRBV5-1; CDR3 protein: CASSFFPANYEQYF; CDR3 DNA: TGCGCCAGCAGCTTCTTTCCAGCTAACTACGAGCAGTACTTC
D gene: -; clone size: -; J gene: TRBJ1-5; V gene: TRBV19; CDR3 protein: CASSIGGGRNQPQHF; CDR3 DNA: TGTGCCAGTAGTATTGGGGGCGGACGCAATCAGCCCCAGCATTTT
D gene: -; clone size: -; J gene: TRBJ1-6; V gene: TRBV14; CDR3 protein: CASSQARSPLHF; CDR3 DNA: TGTGCCAGCAGCCAAGCGCGATCACCCCTCCACTTT
D gene: TRBD2; clone size: -; J gene: TRBJ2-1; V gene: TRBV19; CDR3 protein: CASSIRAGGAFNEQFF; CDR3 DNA: TGTGCCAGTAGTATCCGCGCCGGGGGGGCCTTCAATGAGCAGTTCTTC
D gene: TRBD1; clone size: -; J gene: TRBJ1-1; V gene: TRBV18; CDR3 protein: CASSRGQGLNTEAFF; CDR3 DNA: TGTGCCAGCTCACGAGGACAGGGACTCAACACTGAAGCTTTCTTT
D gene: -; clone size: -; J gene: TRBJ1-4; V gene: TRBV7-9; CDR3 protein: CASSLGGNNEKLFF; CDR3 DNA: TGTGCCAGCAGCTTAGGGGGGAATAATGAAAAACTGTTTTTT
D gene: -; clone size: -; J gene: TRBJ2-1; V gene: TRBV7-3; CDR3 protein: CASSVRDLPNNEQFF; CDR3 DNA: TGTGCCAGCAGCGTCCGGGACCTCCCCAACAATGAGCAGTTCTTC
D gene: -; clone size: -; J gene: TRBJ2-2; V gene: TRBV5-4; CDR3 protein: CASSLGAGRNTGELFF; CDR3 DNA: TGCGCCAGCAGCTTGGGTGCGGGACGGAACACCGGGGAGCTGTTTTTT
D gene: -; clone size: few; J gene: TRBJ1-5; V gene: TRBV27; CDR3 protein: CASSPTGWQGPYNQPQHF; CDR3 DNA: TGTGCCAGCAGTCCAACGGGATGGCAGGGCCCATACAATCAGCCCCAGCATTTT
D gene: -; clone size: -; J gene: TRBJ1-5; V gene: TRBV9; CDR3 protein: CASSVGYNQPQHF; CDR3 DNA: TGTGCCAGCAGCGTAGGGTACAATCAGCCCCAGCATTTT
D gene: -; clone size: -; J gene: TRBJ2-1; V gene: TRBV7-9; CDR3 protein: CASSPHTVDEQFF; CDR3 DNA: TGTGCCAGCAGCCCCCACACTGTGGATGAGCAGTTCTTC